This TCR beta chain was sequenced for a study of shared clonotypes between healthy human individuals. Naive CD8 cells, CD45RO-negative and positively selected for CCR7, excluded terminally differentiated effector memory CD45RA+ cells. Study results and caveats: Sampling included only blood; tissue repertoires likely differ.

The germline V gene has CDR1 SGHVS and CDR2 FQNEAQ. This CDR3 has 14 amino acids. Trimming pared 4 bases from V and 4 bases from J, leaving 13 bases between. Concerning this clone itself: The antigen remains undetermined.

Clones were read by immunoSEQ multiplex PCR, and TCRdb kept only the in-frame ones, dropping some. The repertoire has around 2.1 million clones, approximately 94% of them found once; the top ten carry 1.5% to 2%. The sequenced sample consisted of naive CD8+ T cells from PBMCs. The TCR comes from a man aged 18 to 30 in good health. Some clones in this sample may be carry-over from other donors' samples. J is TRBJ1-1 and V is TRBV7-8; maybe TRBD1 (6 bases). The CDR3 DNA sequence: TGTGCCAGCAGCTCCTCAGGGGAGGGCACTGAAGCTTTCTTT. This encodes CASSSSGEGTEAFF.